Listed here are 4 T cell receptor beta chains from one sample, sequenced in a study of OX40 agonist ivuxolimab in advanced cancers. Receptors were amplified or captured by the immunoSEQ multiplex PCR assay. TCRdb obtained this table from immuneACCESS and retained in-frame rearrangements with V and J assigned. These tables miss some clones; where compared with another copy, unresolved V genes account for less than half of the shortfall, and the remainder is unexplained. The sample has 40,000 to 45,000 clones on record, 80% to 95% of them singletons. Roughly 15% of the sample rests with the top ten. The sample consisted of CD4+ or CD8+ T cells sorted from blood, taken in a trial of the OX40 agonist ivuxolimab. The receptor source for this set is an adult with an advanced solid tumor such as melanoma, head and neck, liver or kidney cancer.

This clone was observed a single time. The V and J genes are TRBV4-3 and TRBJ2-3; D is unclear. Germline V gives CDR1 LGHNA, CDR2 YSLEER. This CDR3 has 16 residues. V lost 1 base and J 2 bases, leaving 13 bases between the germline ends. The CDR3, as DNA: TGCGCCAGCAGCCAAGGGCACCGGCAGTTCACAGATACGCAGTATTTT. Translated: CASSQGHRQFTDTQYF.

This clone is medium-sized (0.01 to 0.1%). V usage is TRBV5-5 and J usage is TRBJ1-2; 7 bases match TRBD1. The trim removed 2 bases at V and 6 bases at J, leaving 13 bases unmatched. The CDR3 runs 16 residues. Germline V gene data show CDR1 as SGHKS and CDR2 as YYEKEE (reference sequence). CDR3 DNA: TGTGCCAGCAGCTTTTTCGGCAGGGGGTCTTCGCATGGCTACACCTTC. As protein: CASSFFGRGSSHGYTF.

The chain joins TRBV28 to TRBJ1-2; no definite D call. Germline V gene data show CDR1 as MDHEN and CDR2 as SYDVKM. This CDR3 region has 15 residues. V was clipped by 8 bases and J by 3 bases, with 19 bases between them. CDR3 bases: TGTGCCAGCCTCCCTCAAGGACGAGCGGACTATGGCTACACCTTC. Amino acid sequence: CASLPQGRADYGYTF.

The CDR3 nucleotides are TGTGCCAGCAGCTTAGCGGCACGGACTAGCGGTACCTACGAGCAGTACTTC. It is translated as CASSLAARTSGTYEQYF. This chain uses TRBV7-9 with TRBJ2-7, with 10 nucleotides matching TRBD2. CDR1 SEHNR and CDR2 FQNEAQ come from the germline V gene (reference sequence). The CDR3 has 17 amino acids. Trimming removed 0 bases from V and 2 bases from J; junction bases left unmatched: 7.